Presented here are 2 T cell receptor beta chains from one specimen sequenced in a study of shared T cell receptors in the human thymus. The table came from immunoSEQ multiplex PCR; TCRdb's copy has only in-frame clones and leaves some out. The repertoire holds hundreds of thousands of clones, with around 82% as singletons. This sample was also put to use in a study of human thymus T cells.

The specimen was thymocytes. These TCRs come from a boy under two years old with a congenital heart defect.

The genes are TRBV7-2 and TRBJ2-7; 14 bases agree with TRBD2. This CDR3 region has 16 residues. Trimming took 3 bases from V and 9 from J; bases not matched to a gene: 10. Germline V gene lookup returns CDR1 SGHTA and CDR2 FQGNSA. The DNA of the CDR3 is TGTGCCAGCAGCTTTACCCGACTAGCGGGAGGGCCCGGGCAGTACTTC. This translates into CASSFTRLAGGPGQYF.

The chain is built from TRBV30 and TRBJ2-1; 12 nucleotides line up with TRBD2. V shed 6 bases and J 9 bases; nucleotides not matched to a gene: 15. There are 16 residues in the CDR3. Per germline, CDR1 GTSNPN and CDR2 SVGIG (reference sequence). CDR3 in amino acids: CACRPGLAGGRVEQFF. The DNA for the CDR3 is TGTGCCTGCCGACCCGGTCTAGCGGGAGGGCGGGTTGAGCAGTTCTTC.